This is a list of T cell receptor beta chains from one sample in a study of early T cells in non-severe SARS-CoV-2 infection. TCRdb redid the calling of the 5' RACE reads with MiXCR, one entry per CDR3 protein. Among about 23,000 distinct CDR3 sequences listed, roughly 5% were seen once. Input material: whole blood. The receptors were gathered from an adult who was a healthcare worker with PCR-confirmed SARS-CoV-2 infection or an uninfected control (not recorded which). The CDR3 runs from the conserved cysteine through the conserved F or W. D genes are given only for firm matches. Some rows mark clone size as missing; the rest say once, few, many or name a class of expanded clone.

clone_size: many
d_call: TRBD2
v_call: TRBV7-2
j_call: TRBJ2-6
cdr3_aa: CASSSLWGGSTGANVLTF
cdr3_nt: TGTGCCAGCAGCTCCCTTTGGGGCGGGAGTACAGGGGCCAACGTCCTGACTTTC

clone_size: many
d_call: .
v_call: TRBV11-2
j_call: TRBJ2-3
cdr3_aa: CASSLDLDADTQYF
cdr3_nt: TGTGCCAGCAGCTTAGACCTGGACGCAGATACGCAGTATTTT

clone_size: many
d_call: .
v_call: TRBV7-6
j_call: TRBJ2-5
cdr3_aa: CASSLAHGETQYF
cdr3_nt: TGTGCCAGCAGCTTAGCCCATGGGGAGACCCAGTACTTC

clone_size: many
d_call: TRBD2
v_call: TRBV6-1
j_call: TRBJ2-5
cdr3_aa: CASSEVLSGLQETQYF
cdr3_nt: TGTGCCAGCAGTGAAGTCCTATCGGGACTACAAGAGACCCAGTACTTC

clone_size: .
d_call: .
v_call: TRBV6-5
j_call: TRBJ1-3
cdr3_aa: CASSQNGNTIYF
cdr3_nt: TGTGCCAGCAGTCAAAATGGAAACACCATATATTTT

clone_size: many
d_call: TRBD1
v_call: TRBV29-1
j_call: TRBJ2-7
cdr3_aa: CSATRQGGSYEQYF
cdr3_nt: TGCAGCGCCACCAGACAGGGGGGTTCCTACGAGCAGTACTTC

clone_size: many
d_call: TRBD1
v_call: TRBV7-3
j_call: TRBJ1-6
cdr3_aa: CASSLRQGWSSPLHF
cdr3_nt: TGTGCCAGCAGCTTACGACAGGGGTGGAGTTCACCCCTCCACTTT

clone_size: many
d_call: .
v_call: TRBV29-1
j_call: TRBJ2-3
cdr3_aa: CSVGDTQYF
cdr3_nt: TGCAGCGTTGGGGATACGCAGTATTTT

clone_size: few
d_call: TRBD1
v_call: TRBV7-6
j_call: TRBJ2-5
cdr3_aa: CAVKMDRAQETQYF
cdr3_nt: TGTGCCGTGAAGATGGACAGGGCACAAGAGACCCAGTACTTC

clone_size: many
d_call: TRBD1
v_call: TRBV27
j_call: TRBJ1-1
cdr3_aa: CASRLGQGAVAFF
cdr3_nt: TGTGCCAGCAGACTCGGACAGGGGGCTGTAGCTTTCTTT

clone_size: .
d_call: TRBD2
v_call: TRBV5-1
j_call: TRBJ2-1
cdr3_aa: CASSRTSGTLAHEQFF
cdr3_nt: TGCGCCAGCAGCAGGACTAGCGGGACCCTCGCTCATGAGCAGTTCTTC

clone_size: many
d_call: .
v_call: TRBV25-1
j_call: TRBJ1-2
cdr3_aa: CASIDQGNGYTF
cdr3_nt: TGTGCCAGCATAGACCAGGGGAATGGCTACACCTTC

clone_size: .
d_call: TRBD2
v_call: TRBV4-1
j_call: TRBJ2-2
cdr3_aa: CASSQDTRRASGSGSDTGELFF
cdr3_nt: TGCGCCAGCAGCCAAGACACCCGACGGGCTAGCGGGAGTGGTTCGGACACCGGGGAGCTGTTTTTT

clone_size: .
d_call: TRBD1
v_call: TRBV6-2/TRBV6-3
j_call: TRBJ2-1
cdr3_aa: CASEQGFNEQFF
cdr3_nt: TGTGCCAGCGAACAGGGGTTCAATGAGCAGTTCTTC

clone_size: many
d_call: TRBD1
v_call: TRBV10-2
j_call: TRBJ1-1
cdr3_aa: CASSKKTGANTEAFF
cdr3_nt: TGCGCCAGCAGTAAAAAGACAGGGGCGAACACTGAAGCTTTCTTT

clone_size: many
d_call: .
v_call: TRBV7-9
j_call: TRBJ2-2
cdr3_aa: CASSPRDITTGELFF
cdr3_nt: TGTGCCAGCAGCCCGCGGGACATAACTACCGGGGAGCTGTTTTTT

clone_size: large
d_call: TRBD2
v_call: TRBV4-3
j_call: TRBJ2-1
cdr3_aa: CASSQVSGRGDEQFF
cdr3_nt: TGCGCCAGCAGCCAAGTTAGCGGGAGGGGGGATGAGCAGTTCTTC

clone_size: many
d_call: .
v_call: TRBV11-2
j_call: TRBJ2-1
cdr3_aa: CASSLGGADNEQFF
cdr3_nt: TGTGCCAGCAGCTTAGGGGGCGCGGACAATGAGCAGTTCTTC

clone_size: many
d_call: .
v_call: TRBV19
j_call: TRBJ2-7
cdr3_aa: CASRLKGGTYEQYF
cdr3_nt: TGTGCCAGTAGACTAAAAGGCGGTACCTACGAGCAGTACTTC

clone_size: few
d_call: TRBD1
v_call: TRBV7-6
j_call: TRBJ2-1
cdr3_aa: CASSPSTGSDEQFF
cdr3_nt: TGTGCCAGCAGCCCATCGACAGGGAGCGATGAGCAGTTCTTC

clone_size: many
d_call: TRBD2
v_call: TRBV5-5
j_call: TRBJ2-7
cdr3_aa: CASSSGGTNPYEQYF
cdr3_nt: TGTGCCAGCAGCTCGGGGGGGACAAACCCCTACGAGCAGTACTTC

clone_size: few
d_call: .
v_call: TRBV5-1
j_call: TRBJ2-3
cdr3_aa: CASSTQGPFGTDTQYF
cdr3_nt: TGCGCCAGCAGCACACAGGGACCCTTTGGGACAGATACGCAGTATTTT

clone_size: few
d_call: .
v_call: TRBV7-2
j_call: TRBJ2-3
cdr3_aa: CASSQDFNTQYF
cdr3_nt: TGTGCCAGCAGCCAGGACTTCAATACGCAGTATTTT

clone_size: .
d_call: .
v_call: TRBV15
j_call: TRBJ2-1
cdr3_aa: CATSSVPGTPYNEQFF
cdr3_nt: TGTGCCACCAGCAGCGTACCGGGGACACCCTACAATGAGCAGTTCTTC

clone_size: .
d_call: .
v_call: TRBV6-4
j_call: TRBJ2-2
cdr3_aa: CASSVFLAGELFF
cdr3_nt: TGTGCCAGCAGTGTATTTTTGGCCGGGGAGCTGTTTTTT

clone_size: many
d_call: TRBD2
v_call: TRBV7-9
j_call: TRBJ2-7
cdr3_aa: CASSEGTSGRREQYF
cdr3_nt: TGTGCCAGCAGCGAAGGGACTAGCGGGAGAAGGGAGCAGTACTTC

clone_size: many
d_call: .
v_call: TRBV5-4
j_call: TRBJ2-5
cdr3_aa: CASSSSPAGGEQETQYF
cdr3_nt: TGTGCCAGCAGCTCTTCCCCAGCAGGTGGGGAGCAAGAGACCCAGTACTTC

clone_size: few
d_call: TRBD1
v_call: TRBV7-2
j_call: TRBJ2-7
cdr3_aa: CASSTRTGGMDEQYF
cdr3_nt: TGTGCCAGCAGCACCCGGACAGGGGGTATGGACGAGCAGTACTTC

clone_size: many
d_call: .
v_call: TRBV20-1
j_call: TRBJ2-1
cdr3_aa: CSARDPGRVTTYEQFF
cdr3_nt: TGCAGTGCTAGAGATCCTGGCAGGGTCACCACCTATGAGCAGTTCTTC

clone_size: many
d_call: TRBD1
v_call: TRBV11-2
j_call: TRBJ2-3
cdr3_aa: CASSLKPPGTGRTDTQYF
cdr3_nt: TGTGCCAGCAGCTTAAAGCCCCCCGGGACAGGGCGCACAGATACGCAGTATTTT

clone_size: many
d_call: .
v_call: TRBV7-9
j_call: TRBJ2-5
cdr3_aa: CASSLVQGLKTQYF
cdr3_nt: TGTGCCAGCAGCTTAGTACAGGGTCTGAAGACCCAGTACTTC

clone_size: many
d_call: .
v_call: TRBV5-4
j_call: TRBJ1-1
cdr3_aa: CASSFTPMVGEAFF
cdr3_nt: TGTGCCAGCAGCTTCACTCCTATGGTCGGCGAAGCTTTCTTT

clone_size: few
d_call: TRBD2
v_call: TRBV28
j_call: TRBJ2-3
cdr3_aa: CASSYAGEFTDTQYF
cdr3_nt: TGTGCCAGCAGTTATGCGGGAGAGTTCACAGATACGCAGTATTTT

clone_size: many
d_call: .
v_call: TRBV7-2
j_call: TRBJ1-6
cdr3_aa: CASSPLTGTNSPLHF
cdr3_nt: TGTGCCAGCAGCCCCCTGACAGGAACAAATTCACCCCTCCACTTT

clone_size: many
d_call: .
v_call: TRBV5-6
j_call: TRBJ1-2
cdr3_aa: CASSLGVGYTF
cdr3_nt: TGTGCCAGCAGCTTGGGAGTCGGCTACACCTTC

clone_size: medium-sized
d_call: TRBD1
v_call: TRBV5-1
j_call: TRBJ1-5
cdr3_aa: CASSLTPTGSNQPQHF
cdr3_nt: TGCGCCAGCAGCTTGACCCCGACAGGGAGCAATCAGCCCCAGCATTTT

clone_size: few
d_call: .
v_call: TRBV5-4
j_call: TRBJ1-1
cdr3_aa: CASSLVLAGRNTEAFF
cdr3_nt: TGTGCCAGCAGCTTGGTCTTGGCAGGGAGGAACACTGAAGCTTTCTTT

clone_size: many
d_call: TRBD1
v_call: TRBV10-3
j_call: TRBJ1-4
cdr3_aa: CAIREGQGREKLFF
cdr3_nt: TGTGCCATCAGAGAGGGACAGGGCAGGGAAAAACTGTTTTTT

clone_size: many
d_call: .
v_call: TRBV27
j_call: TRBJ2-3
cdr3_aa: CASSLSTLGTDTQYF
cdr3_nt: TGTGCCAGCAGTTTATCCACGCTTGGCACAGATACGCAGTATTTT

clone_size: many
d_call: TRBD1
v_call: TRBV20-1
j_call: TRBJ1-3
cdr3_aa: CSARVAGGTLSGNTIYF
cdr3_nt: TGCAGTGCTAGAGTTGCAGGGGGCACTCTCTCTGGAAACACCATATATTTT

clone_size: many
d_call: TRBD2
v_call: TRBV11-3
j_call: TRBJ2-3
cdr3_aa: CASSLVRTSERTDTQYF
cdr3_nt: TGTGCCAGCAGCTTAGTCCGAACTAGCGAGCGCACAGATACGCAGTATTTT

clone_size: many
d_call: TRBD2
v_call: TRBV10-3
j_call: TRBJ2-2
cdr3_aa: CAISAEGTSNTGELFF
cdr3_nt: TGTGCCATCAGTGCAGAAGGGACTAGCAACACCGGGGAGCTGTTTTTT

clone_size: few
d_call: .
v_call: TRBV7-2
j_call: TRBJ2-3
cdr3_aa: CASSPRRTSTDTQYF
cdr3_nt: TGTGCCAGCAGCCCCCGGCGGACTAGCACAGATACGCAGTATTTT

clone_size: many
d_call: TRBD1
v_call: TRBV12-3/TRBV12-4
j_call: TRBJ2-6
cdr3_aa: CASSSGQGANGANVLTF
cdr3_nt: TGTGCCAGCAGTTCCGGACAGGGGGCGAATGGGGCCAACGTCCTGACTTTC

clone_size: many
d_call: .
v_call: TRBV12-3/TRBV12-4
j_call: TRBJ1-2
cdr3_aa: CASSLVGFGYTF
cdr3_nt: TGTGCCAGCAGTTTAGTTGGGTTTGGCTACACCTTC